The 18 T cell receptor beta chains below all came from one sample that was sequenced in a study of early T cells in non-severe SARS-CoV-2 infection. TCRdb re-derived calls from the 5' RACE reads in MiXCR, one entry per CDR3 protein. The sample shows under 35,000 distinct CDR3 sequences, around 7% of them seen only once. Sequencing used whole blood. The receptors derive from an adult who was a healthcare worker with PCR-confirmed SARS-CoV-2 infection or an uninfected control (not recorded which).

In its sample, this clonotype was seen many times. This sequence joins TRBV4-1 and TRBJ1-2; the D gene is possibly TRBD1 (5 bases). The CDR3 extends over 14 amino acids. Germline V gene sequence: CDR1 MGHRA, CDR2 YSYEKL. V was trimmed by 1 base and J by 5 bases, leaving 11 bases between them. The CDR3 here is CASSQGTMGYGYTF. In DNA form, the CDR3 reads TGCGCCAGCAGCCAAGGGACAATGGGGTATGGCTACACCTTC.

This clonotype was picked up many times. V gene TRBV5-6 combines with J gene TRBJ2-2; 7 nucleotides match TRBD1. The CDR3 totals 15 residues. Germline loops: CDR1 SGHDT, CDR2 YYEEEE. Trimming removed 3 bases from V and 5 bases from J; junction bases left unmatched: 7. The CDR3 nucleotides read TGTGCCAGCAGCTCCGCCCCGACAGGGACCGGGGAGCTGTTTTTT. Translated, it gives CASSSAPTGTGELFF.

There are many counts of this clonotype. This chain joins TRBV19 and TRBJ2-5, with unresolved D. Trimming removed 2 bases from V and 2 bases from J, with 15 bases in between. Germline-derived CDR1 and CDR2 are LNHDA and SQIVND (reference sequence). The CDR3 totals 16 residues. In nucleotides, the CDR3 is TGTGCCAGTAGTATACGCCAACGACGGCTGCAAGAGACCCAGTACTTC. This encodes CASSIRQRRLQETQYF. Using reference TRBV19 and TRBJ2-5 for the parts outside the CDR3, the full variable domain is DGGITQSPKYLFRKEGQNVTLSCEQNLNHDAMYWYRQDPGQGLRLIYYSQIVNDFQKGDIAEGYSVSREKKESFPLTVTSAQKNPTAFYLCASSIRQRRLQETQYFGPGTRLLVL.

This clonotype has ten or more counts. The chain couples TRBV29-1 to TRBJ2-7, with D possibly being TRBD1 (6 bases). V lost 5 bases to trimming and J lost 7 bases, with 15 bases between them. The length of the CDR3 is 12 residues. Germline V CDR1 and CDR2: SQVTM, ANQGSEA. The CDR3 region is CSVLTGSQEQYF. The CDR3 bases are TGCAGCGTTCTAACAGGGTCTCAAGAGCAGTACTTC.

This clonotype was observed a few times. A much larger clone is a single base away; this may be a read error. The rearrangement links TRBV10-2 to TRBJ2-3, with TRBD2 identical over 12 bases. The CDR3 extends over 18 amino acids. The germline CDR1 and CDR2 sequences are WSHSY and SAAADI. In DNA form, the CDR3 reads TGCGCCAGCAAGACTAGCGGGAGACAGGTGATGGGGACAGATACGCTGTATTTT. It is translated as CASKTSGRQVMGTDTLYF.

In its sample, this clonotype was seen many times. The chain employs TRBV2 and TRBJ1-1; D unclear. Germline V lookup: CDR1 SNHLY, CDR2 FYNNEI. Trimming stripped 3 bases from V and 11 bases from J, with 10 bases between. The length of the CDR3 is 11 residues. The CDR3 sequence is CASSEFGLAFF. DNA of the CDR3: TGTGCCAGCAGTGAGTTTGGTTTGGCTTTCTTT. Using reference TRBV2 and TRBJ1-1 for the parts outside the CDR3, the full variable domain is EPEVTQTPSHQVTQMGQEVILRCVPISNHLYFYWYRQILGQKVEFLVSFYNNEISEKSEIFDDQFSVERPDGSNFTLKIRSTKLEDSAMYFCASSEFGLAFFGQGTRLTVV.

This clonotype occurred many times. The chain combines TRBV6-6 with TRBJ2-7, with a tentative D call TRBD1 (6 bases). Looked up from germline, CDR1 is MNHNY and CDR2 is SVGAGI (reference sequence). With 0 bases removed from V and 2 bases from J, the gap between germline ends came to 8 bases. The CDR3 totals 14 residues. CDR3: CASSYSQGTYEQYF. Here the CDR3 DNA reads TGTGCCAGCAGTTACTCGCAGGGGACCTACGAGCAGTACTTC.

This clonotype was detected ten times or more. The chain recombines TRBV12-3 or TRBV12-4 with TRBJ2-3, with D tentatively TRBD1 or TRBD2 (6 bases each). V lost 6 bases to trimming and J lost 1 base, with 17 bases between them. The CDR3 totals 16 residues. CDR3 protein: CASSPGGRARTDTQYF. Here the CDR3 DNA reads TGTGCCAGCAGCCCCGGGGGCCGGGCCCGCACAGATACGCAGTATTTT.

There are many counts of this clonotype. The chain uses TRBV6-2 or TRBV6-3 and TRBJ2-2; D gene unclear. Trimming took off 6 bases at V and 5 bases at J, with 4 bases between the two ends. Germline V gene data show CDR1 as MNHEY and CDR2 as SVGEGT. CDR3 length: 11 residues. This chain's CDR3 is CASSQTGELFF. Here the CDR3 DNA reads TGTGCCAGCAGCCAAACCGGGGAGCTGTTTTTT.

This clonotype was seen a handful of times. The rearrangement uses TRBV20-1 and TRBJ2-1; tentative D call: TRBD2 (6 bases). Germline V CDR1 and CDR2: DFQATT, SNEGSKA (reference sequence). The CDR3 runs to 14 residues. Between the trimmed V and J ends, which lost 6 bases and 0 bases, there was a span of 12 bases. This CDR3 is CSAGSGSSYNEQFF. The CDR3 DNA reads as TGCAGTGCAGGTAGCGGTAGCTCCTACAATGAGCAGTTCTTC.

This clonotype was recorded many times. This chain uses TRBV18 with TRBJ1-1; tentatively, D is TRBD1 (6 bases). V was shortened by 5 bases and J by 0 bases, with 10 bases between the two germline ends. CDR3 length equals 14 residues. Germline V gene data show CDR1 as KGHSH and CDR2 as LQKENI. CDR3 nucleotides: TGTGCCAGCTCAAGGACAGAATTGAACACTGAAGCTTTCTTT. Amino acid sequence: CASSRTELNTEAFF.

This clonotype has more than one count but fewer than ten. The chain links TRBV4-2 to TRBJ2-1, with 9 positions matching TRBD2. CDR3 size: 17 residues. The trim removed 0 bases at V and 6 bases at J, leaving 9 bases unmatched. Germline lookup yields CDR1 LGHNA and CDR2 YNFKEQ. In nucleotides, the CDR3 is TGTGCCAGCAGCCAAGATGTGAGAGTACTAGCGGGCAATGAGCAGTTCTTC. The encoded protein is CASSQDVRVLAGNEQFF.

This clonotype was counted at least ten times. Here the CDR3 DNA reads TGTGCCAGCAGCCCCGGGACAGGGAGTCAGAACACTGAAGCTTTCTTT. Protein sequence: CASSPGTGSQNTEAFF. The chain uses TRBV7-2 and TRBJ1-1; the match to TRBD1 covers 9 bases. Looked up from germline, CDR1 is SGHTA and CDR2 is FQGNSA. This CDR3 is built from 16 residues. V shed 5 bases and J 1 base; nucleotides not matched to a gene: 8.

This clonotype was seen repeatedly, ten times or more. This chain connects TRBV29-1 to TRBJ2-1; 8 bases are shared with TRBD2. The CDR3 extends over 15 amino acids. Trimming cost V 6 bases and J 5 bases; bases outside gene matches: 12. In germline, CDR1 is SQVTM, CDR2 ANQGSEA. This CDR3 is CSVSRATSANNEQFF. The CDR3 coding sequence is TGCAGCGTCAGCAGGGCGACTAGCGCCAACAATGAGCAGTTCTTC.

V is TRBV15 and J is TRBJ2-7; possibly TRBD2 for D (5 bases). The germline V gene encodes CDR1 LNHNV and CDR2 YYDKDF (reference sequence). The CDR3 covers 17 residues. Between the trimmed V and J ends, which lost 0 bases and 0 bases, there was a span of 15 bases. CDR3 residues: CATSRDHRAESSYEQYF. The DNA of the CDR3 is TGTGCCACCAGCAGAGATCATAGAGCGGAGAGCTCCTACGAGCAGTACTTC.

The table lists this clonotype with many counts. The V gene is TRBV12-3 or TRBV12-4, the J gene TRBJ1-1; D call uncertain. The CDR3 covers 13 residues. The ends were cut back, 6 bases at V and 10 bases at J, with 18 bases in the middle. CDR3: CASSWRSSGGAFF. Written as DNA, the CDR3 is TGTGCCAGCAGCTGGAGATCTAGTGGTGGAGCTTTCTTT.

This clonotype was picked up many times. The chain employs TRBV7-7 and TRBJ2-5; the match to TRBD1 covers 7 bases. Losses at the gene ends were 4 bases for V and 5 bases for J; bases not matched to a gene: 13. This CDR3 spans 16 amino acids. CDR1 SSHAT and CDR2 FNYEAQ come from the germline V gene (reference sequence). As DNA, the CDR3 is TGTGCCAGCAGCTCAAGTACAGACAGGGCGGGTGAGACCCAGTACTTC. Translation: CASSSSTDRAGETQYF.

This chain joins TRBV5-1 and TRBJ2-1, with 7 bases aligning to TRBD2. The CDR3 length is 16 residues. The V segment lost 0 bases and the J segment 1 base; nucleotides outside the gene matches: 4. Germline values: CDR1 SGHRS, CDR2 YFSETQ. CDR3 protein: CASSLAGGGSYNEQFF. CDR3 DNA sequence: TGCGCCAGCAGCTTGGCCGGGGGAGGGTCCTACAATGAGCAGTTCTTC.